This T cell receptor beta chain was obtained from a study of siplizumab effects on memory and regulatory T cells. General study results and limits: The drug siplizumab significantly decreased the alloreactive sequences that could be traced to unstimulated CD4+ memory cells.

Trimming took 8 bases from V and 0 from J, leaving 11 bases between them. This CDR3 spans 14 amino acids. Germline loops: CDR1 ENHRY, CDR2 SYGVKD. In the case of this clone: Its antigen remains unidentified.

Sequencing used immunoSEQ multiplex PCR; TCRdb keeps in-frame clones, though not all of them. The table has some 100,000 clones, approximately 94% seen once. V and J are TRBV10-3 and TRBJ2-1; D perhaps matches TRBD2 (5 bases). This sequence was found in a human donor in good health. The source material was CD8+ T cells sorted from blood. The CDR3 reads CAIQLEASYNEQFF. CDR3 in DNA: TGTGCCATCCAGCTGGAGGCCTCCTACAATGAGCAGTTCTTC.